The 18 T cell receptor beta chains listed next were all sequenced from one sample in a study of blood T cells in healthy people across ages. For the second PCR, which ran for roughly 6 to 12 cycles, a sample-barcoded 5' primer and a J-beta primer mix were used. Each CDR3 protein gets one entry after TCRdb re-called the 5' RACE reads with MiXCR. The profile covers nearly 800,000 distinct CDR3 sequences, with around 25% appearing a single time and under 4% taken by the ten largest. This same sample was also taken into another study, of T cells of mothers and their children.

Sequencing input: blood. Receptors were obtained from a boy younger than 18 in good health.

The table lists this clonotype with a few counts. This chain connects TRBV4-2 to TRBJ2-2; maybe TRBD1 (6 bases). The CDR3 runs 14 residues. The ends were cut back, 4 bases at V and 6 bases at J, with 12 bases in the middle. Germline-derived CDR1 and CDR2 are LGHNA and YNFKEQ. In DNA, the CDR3 is TGTGCCAGCAGCCCCCGACAGGATGCCGGGGAGCTGTTTTTT. It yields the protein CASSPRQDAGELFF.

This rearrangement joins TRBV4-3 to TRBJ1-1, with unresolved D. Trimming removed 0 bases at V and 8 bases at J, with 13 bases between. The CDR3 is 14 residues long. CDR1 is LGHNA, CDR2 YSLEER, per germline. CDR3 residues: CASSQERSPIEAFF. CDR3 in DNA: TGCGCCAGCAGCCAAGAACGTAGTCCGATCGAAGCTTTCTTT.

The chain joins TRBV6-2 or TRBV6-3 to TRBJ2-5; unclear D gene. The J call is in doubt because the DNA end fits TRBJ2-1 better. Germline CDR1 MNHEY, CDR2 SVGEGT. This CDR3 comprises 14 residues. The chain's CDR3 is CASNLGGLGNEQFF. In DNA form, the CDR3 reads TGTGCCAGCAATCTTGGCGGTTTAGGGAATGAGCAGTTCTTC.

In its sample, this clonotype was seen a few times. The V gene is TRBV27, the J gene TRBJ2-7, with 10 bases lining up with TRBD1. Trimming removed 4 bases from V and 2 bases from J; junction bases left unmatched: 14. The CDR3 contains 18 residues. CDR1 is MNHEY, CDR2 SMNVEV, per germline (reference sequence). This chain's CDR3 is CASSSIDAGQGTAYEQYF. For the CDR3, the DNA is TGTGCCAGCAGTTCTATCGACGCGGGACAGGGGACAGCCTACGAGCAGTACTTC.

J is TRBJ2-3 and V is TRBV2, with TRBD1 as a possible D gene (5 bases). Trimming left V 7 bases short and J 0 bases short, with 11 bases between. The CDR3 has 14 amino acids. Per germline, CDR1 SNHLY and CDR2 FYNNEI. CDR3 sequence reads: CASNGHSSTDTQYF. DNA of the CDR3: TGTGCCAGCAACGGACACTCGAGCACAGATACGCAGTATTTT.

The genes are TRBV29-1 and TRBJ2-4, with TRBD1 identical over 8 bases. The junction had 10 bases not matched to a gene; V was cut back by 7 bases and J by 8 bases. CDR3 length: 13 amino acids. The germline V gene encodes CDR1 SQVTM and CDR2 ANQGSEA. In DNA form, the CDR3 reads TGCAGCGCTCGAAAGACAGGGGTAGACATTCAGTACTTC. Protein product: CSARKTGVDIQYF.

This clonotype has a single count. This chain links TRBV5-1 with TRBJ2-3, with D possibly matching TRBD2 (6 bases). Trimming cost V 0 bases and J 0 bases, with 20 bases left between them. The CDR3 runs 19 residues. CDR1 and CDR2 from the germline V gene are SGHRS and YFSETQ. The CDR3 coding sequence is TGCGCCAGCAGCTTGGTTCGTTCGGCGGGGCCTCCTAGCACAGATACGCAGTATTTT. This sequence encodes CASSLVRSAGPPSTDTQYF.

Only a few counts were recorded for this clonotype. The V gene is TRBV25-1, the J gene TRBJ1-4; D may be TRBD1 (5 bases). The CDR3 spans 16 residues. Germline V lookup: CDR1 MGHDK, CDR2 SYGVNS. The V and J ends lost 1 base and 0 bases respectively, with 9 bases between them. For the CDR3, the DNA is TGTGCCAGCAGTGAATCCCTGGGGGCAACTAATGAAAAACTGTTTTTT. This translates into CASSESLGATNEKLFF.

This clonotype has a count of ten or more. The rearrangement uses TRBV7-3 and TRBJ1-6; no clear D. CDR3 length equals 14 residues. Trimming took off 5 bases at V and 10 bases at J, with 15 bases between the two ends. Per germline, CDR1 SGHTA and CDR2 FQGTGA. CDR3 residues: CASSIQQKQSPLHF. The CDR3 DNA reads as TGTGCCAGCAGCATACAACAGAAGCAGTCACCCCTCCACTTT.

This clonotype was counted between two and nine times. This chain joins TRBV28 and TRBJ2-5, with 7 positions matching TRBD1. Trimming took 8 bases from V and 1 from J; bases not matched to a gene: 4. The CDR3 sequence is 13 residues long. Germline CDR1 reads MDHEN; CDR2 reads SYDVKM. CDR3 nucleotides: TGTGCCAGCGGCCGACAGGGCCAAGAGACCCAGTACTTC. Protein: CASGRQGQETQYF.

V usage is TRBV14 and J usage is TRBJ2-3; D uncertain. CDR1 and CDR2 (germline): SGHDN, FVKESK. V shed 4 bases and J shed 4 bases, with 9 bases lying between them. CDR3 length: 13 amino acids. CDR3 in amino acids: CASSPFVADTQYF. CDR3 sequence (DNA): TGTGCCAGCAGCCCATTCGTCGCAGATACGCAGTATTTT.

In its sample, this clonotype was seen a few times. Compared with germline, one end of the junction differs, possibly owing to a read error. The V call is TRBV14, the J call TRBJ2-4; TRBD1 agrees at 9 bases. CDR1 and CDR2 from the germline V gene are SGHDN and FVKESK. The CDR3 sequence is 19 residues long. CDR3 sequence reads: CACSQGPIGADRGRNIQYF. The DNA for the CDR3 is TGTGCCTGCAGCCAAGGTCCAATCGGGGCGGACAGGGGAAGAAACATTCAGTACTTC.

This chain connects TRBV5-1 to TRBJ2-3, with D perhaps matching TRBD2 (6 bases). This CDR3 has 12 residues. The germline CDR1 and CDR2 sequences are SGHRS and YFSETQ. V was clipped by 7 bases and J by 6 bases, with 12 bases between them. The CDR3 loop reads CASHVGGDTQYF. As DNA, the CDR3 is TGCGCCAGCCACGTCGGAGGGGATACGCAGTATTTT.

The chain uses TRBV24-1 and TRBJ2-5, with 9 positions matching TRBD1. The J call could be wrong; TRBJ2-7 is a better fit for the DNA end. From germline, CDR1 is KGHDR and CDR2 SFDVKD. The CDR3 loop spans 15 amino acids. The CDR3 coding sequence is TGTGCCACCAGTGACCCCGGGACAGGGTTCGACGAGCAGTACTTC. Amino acids: CATSDPGTGFDEQYF.

The CDR3 loop is CASSQDKRTDYYGYTF. For the CDR3, the DNA is TGCGCCAGCAGCCAAGATAAAAGGACAGACTACTATGGCTACACCTTC. The chain carries TRBV4-1 and TRBJ1-2, with D perhaps TRBD1 (6 bases). Between the trimmed V and J ends, which lost 0 bases and 3 bases, there was a span of 14 bases. Germline CDR1 and CDR2: MGHRA and YSYEKL. The CDR3 loop spans 16 amino acids.

The chain combines TRBV6-6 with TRBJ2-1; D gene unclear. Trimming took 5 bases from V and 0 from J, leaving 8 bases between them. CDR1 and CDR2 (germline): MNHNY, SVGAGI (reference sequence). CDR3 size: 14 residues. The CDR3 region has the DNA TGTGCCAGCAGTAAACCAAGCTCCTACAATGAGCAGTTCTTC. Amino acid sequence: CASSKPSSYNEQFF.

This clonotype was seen ten or more times. This chain links TRBV6-5 with TRBJ1-1; 8 bases match TRBD1. The ends lost 6 bases at V and 5 bases at J; junction bases unmatched: 2. The CDR3 has 12 amino acids. Germline values: CDR1 MNHEY, CDR2 SVGAGI. The CDR3 region has the DNA TGTGCCAGCAGCCGACAGGGGACTGAAGCTTTCTTT. Its translation: CASSRQGTEAFF.

This clonotype was recorded a few times. This chain connects TRBV5-1 to TRBJ1-2; 7 nucleotides align to TRBD1. This CDR3 is 14 amino acids long. Trimming cost V 3 bases and J 4 bases; bases outside gene matches: 6. Germline V gives CDR1 SGHRS, CDR2 YFSETQ. CDR3 nucleotides: TGCGCCAGCAGCTGGACAGGAAGGGCCTATGGCTACACCTTC. Its translation: CASSWTGRAYGYTF.